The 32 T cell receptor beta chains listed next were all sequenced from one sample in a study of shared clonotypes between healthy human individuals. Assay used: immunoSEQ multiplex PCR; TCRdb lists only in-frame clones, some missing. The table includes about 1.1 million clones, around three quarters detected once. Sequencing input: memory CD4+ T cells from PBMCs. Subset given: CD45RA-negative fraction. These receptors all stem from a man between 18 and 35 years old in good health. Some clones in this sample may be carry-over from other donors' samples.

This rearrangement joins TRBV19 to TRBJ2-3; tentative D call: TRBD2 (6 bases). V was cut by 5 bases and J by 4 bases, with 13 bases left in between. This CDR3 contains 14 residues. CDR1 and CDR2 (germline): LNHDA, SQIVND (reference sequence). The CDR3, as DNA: TGTGCCAGTAGTCCAGGGACTGCCCCAGATACGCAGTATTTT. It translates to CASSPGTAPDTQYF. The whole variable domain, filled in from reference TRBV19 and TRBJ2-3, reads DGGITQSPKYLFRKEGQNVTLSCEQNLNHDAMYWYRQDPGQGLRLIYYSQIVNDFQKGDIAEGYSVSREKKESFPLTVTSAQKNPTAFYLCASSPGTAPDTQYFGPGTRLTVL.

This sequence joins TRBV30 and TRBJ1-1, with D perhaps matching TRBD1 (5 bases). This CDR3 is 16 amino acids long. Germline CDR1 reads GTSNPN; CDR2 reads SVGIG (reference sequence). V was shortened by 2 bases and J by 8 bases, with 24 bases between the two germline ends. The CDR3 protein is CAWSSPPGRGVAEAFF. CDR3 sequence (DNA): TGTGCCTGGAGTTCCCCGCCCGGGCGGGGGGTAGCGGAAGCTTTCTTT.

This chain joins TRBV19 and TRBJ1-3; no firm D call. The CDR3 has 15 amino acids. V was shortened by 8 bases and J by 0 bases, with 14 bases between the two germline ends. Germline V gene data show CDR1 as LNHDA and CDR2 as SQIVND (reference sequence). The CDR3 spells CASASLKFSGNTIYF. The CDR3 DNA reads TGTGCCAGTGCGTCACTAAAGTTCTCTGGAAACACCATATATTTT.

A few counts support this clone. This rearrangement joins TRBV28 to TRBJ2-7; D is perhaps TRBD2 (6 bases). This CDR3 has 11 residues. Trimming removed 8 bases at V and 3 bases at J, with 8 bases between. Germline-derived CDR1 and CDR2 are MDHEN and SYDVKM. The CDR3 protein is CASGGFYEQYF. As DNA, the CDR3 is TGTGCCAGCGGGGGGTTCTACGAGCAGTACTTC. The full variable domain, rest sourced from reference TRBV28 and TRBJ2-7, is DVKVTQSSRYLVKRTGEKVFLECVQDMDHENMFWYRQDPGLGLRLIYFSYDVKMKEKGDIPEGYSVSREKKERFSLILESASTNQTSMYLCASGGFYEQYFGPGTRLTVT.

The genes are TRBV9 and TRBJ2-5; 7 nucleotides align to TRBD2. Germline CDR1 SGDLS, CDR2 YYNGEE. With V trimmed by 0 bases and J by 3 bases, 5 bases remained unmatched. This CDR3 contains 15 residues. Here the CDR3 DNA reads TGTGCCAGCAGCGTAGGGGCTAGCGGAAAAGAGACCCAGTACTTC. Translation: CASSVGASGKETQYF.

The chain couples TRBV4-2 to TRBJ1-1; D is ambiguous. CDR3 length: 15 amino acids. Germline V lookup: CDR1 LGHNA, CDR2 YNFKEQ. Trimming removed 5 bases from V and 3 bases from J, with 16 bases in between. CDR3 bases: TGTGCCAGCAGCTTGGGGTCCGGGGTAGACACTGAAGCTTTCTTT. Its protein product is CASSLGSGVDTEAFF.

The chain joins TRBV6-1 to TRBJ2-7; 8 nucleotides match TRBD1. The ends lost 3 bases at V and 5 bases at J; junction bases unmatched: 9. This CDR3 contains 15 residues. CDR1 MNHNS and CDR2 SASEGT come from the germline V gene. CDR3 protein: CASSDFGQGQNEQYF. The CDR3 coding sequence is TGTGCCAGCAGTGATTTCGGACAGGGTCAGAACGAGCAGTACTTC.

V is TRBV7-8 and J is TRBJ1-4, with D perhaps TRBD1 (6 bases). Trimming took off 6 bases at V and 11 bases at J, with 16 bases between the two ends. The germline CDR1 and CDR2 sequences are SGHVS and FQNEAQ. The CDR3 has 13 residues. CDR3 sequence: CASSHRERGKLFF. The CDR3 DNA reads TGTGCCAGCAGTCACAGGGAAAGGGGGAAACTGTTTTTT.

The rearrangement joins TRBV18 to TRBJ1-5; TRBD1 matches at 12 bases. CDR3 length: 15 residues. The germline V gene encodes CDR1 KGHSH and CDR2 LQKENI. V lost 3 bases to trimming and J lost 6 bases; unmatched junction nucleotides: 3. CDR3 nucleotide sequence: TGTGCCAGCTCACCGGGGACAGGGGGCATTCAGCCCCAGCATTTT. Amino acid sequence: CASSPGTGGIQPQHF.

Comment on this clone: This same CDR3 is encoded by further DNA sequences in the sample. The CDR3 nucleotides are TGTGCCAGCAGTTTATTTCAGGGGACCTACGAGCAGTACTTC. Translated: CASSLFQGTYEQYF. The chain joins TRBV28 to TRBJ2-7; weak D call: TRBD1 (6 bases). From germline, CDR1 is MDHEN and CDR2 SYDVKM. V dropped 1 base and J dropped 2 bases, with 9 bases sitting between them. The CDR3 consists of 14 residues.

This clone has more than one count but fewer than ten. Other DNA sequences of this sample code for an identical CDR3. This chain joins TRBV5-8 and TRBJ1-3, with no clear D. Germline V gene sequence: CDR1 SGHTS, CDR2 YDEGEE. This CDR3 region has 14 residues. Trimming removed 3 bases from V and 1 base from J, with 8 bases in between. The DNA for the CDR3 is TGTGCCAGCAGCTCTGTCTATTCTGGAAACACCATATATTTT. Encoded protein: CASSSVYSGNTIYF.

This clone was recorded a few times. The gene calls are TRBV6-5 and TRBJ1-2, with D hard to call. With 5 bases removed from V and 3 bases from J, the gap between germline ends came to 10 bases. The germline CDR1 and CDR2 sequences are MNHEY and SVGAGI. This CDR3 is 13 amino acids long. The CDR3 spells CASSPWTDYGYTF. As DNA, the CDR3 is TGTGCCAGCAGTCCCTGGACGGACTATGGCTACACCTTC.

Here the CDR3 DNA reads TGTGCCAGCAGCCCCCGACCGGGACTAGTTCCTGACACCGGGGAGCTGTTTTTT. Translation: CASSPRPGLVPDTGELFF. V is TRBV7-2 and J is TRBJ2-2; 8 bases are shared with TRBD2. Germline V gene lookup returns CDR1 SGHTA and CDR2 FQGNSA. The CDR3 contains 18 residues. The ends lost 5 bases at V and 3 bases at J; junction bases unmatched: 14.

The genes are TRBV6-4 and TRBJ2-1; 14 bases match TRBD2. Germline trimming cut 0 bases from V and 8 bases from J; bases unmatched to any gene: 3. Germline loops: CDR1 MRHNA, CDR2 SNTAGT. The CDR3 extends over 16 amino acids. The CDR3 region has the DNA TGTGCCAGCAGTGACTCCGGGACTAGCGGGAGACATGAGCAGTTCTTC. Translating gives CASSDSGTSGRHEQFF.

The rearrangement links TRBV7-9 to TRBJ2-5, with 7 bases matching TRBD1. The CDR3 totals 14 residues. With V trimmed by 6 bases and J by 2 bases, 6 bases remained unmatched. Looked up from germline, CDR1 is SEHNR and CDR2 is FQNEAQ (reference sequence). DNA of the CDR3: TGTGCCAGCAGTCTGAGCAGGGGGCAAGAGACCCAGTACTTC. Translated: CASSLSRGQETQYF.

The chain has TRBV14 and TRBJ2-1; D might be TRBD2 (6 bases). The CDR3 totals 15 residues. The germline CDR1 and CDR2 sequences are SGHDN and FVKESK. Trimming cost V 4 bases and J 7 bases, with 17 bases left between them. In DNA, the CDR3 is TGTGCCAGCAGCCCGACTAGTATTACGGGTAATGAGCAGTTCTTC. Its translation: CASSPTSITGNEQFF.

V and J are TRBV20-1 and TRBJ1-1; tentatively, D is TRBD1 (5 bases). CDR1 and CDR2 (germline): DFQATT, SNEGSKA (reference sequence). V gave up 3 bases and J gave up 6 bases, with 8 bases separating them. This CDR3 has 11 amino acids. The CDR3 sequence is CSARWGAEAFF. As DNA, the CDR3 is TGCAGTGCTAGGTGGGGGGCTGAAGCTTTCTTT.

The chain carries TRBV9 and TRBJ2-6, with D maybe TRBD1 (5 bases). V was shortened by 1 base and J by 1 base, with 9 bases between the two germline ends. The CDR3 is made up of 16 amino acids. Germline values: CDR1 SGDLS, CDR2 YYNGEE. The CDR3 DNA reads TGTGCCAGCAGCGTACTGTCAGGGTCTGGGGCCAACGTCCTGACTTTC. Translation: CASSVLSGSGANVLTF.

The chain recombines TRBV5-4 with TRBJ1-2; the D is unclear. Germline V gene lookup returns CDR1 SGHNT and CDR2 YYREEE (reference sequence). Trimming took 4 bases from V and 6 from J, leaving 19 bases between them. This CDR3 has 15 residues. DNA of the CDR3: TGTGCCAGCAGCAAAAAGTCGGACGGAATACATGGCTACACCTTC. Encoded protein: CASSKKSDGIHGYTF.

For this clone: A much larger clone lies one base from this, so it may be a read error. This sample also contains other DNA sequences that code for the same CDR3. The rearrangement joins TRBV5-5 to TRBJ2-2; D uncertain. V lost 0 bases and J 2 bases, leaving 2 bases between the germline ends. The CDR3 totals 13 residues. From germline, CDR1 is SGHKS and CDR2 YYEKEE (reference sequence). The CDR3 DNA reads TGTGCCAGCAGCTTGGCAAACACCGGGGAGCTGTTTTTT. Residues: CASSLANTGELFF.

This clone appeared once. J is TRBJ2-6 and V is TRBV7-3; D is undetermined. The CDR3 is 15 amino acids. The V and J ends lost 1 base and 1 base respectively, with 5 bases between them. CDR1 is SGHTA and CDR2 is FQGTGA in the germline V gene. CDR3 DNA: TGTGCCAGCAGCTTAAGCGTATCTGGGGCCAACGTCCTGACTTTC. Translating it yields CASSLSVSGANVLTF.

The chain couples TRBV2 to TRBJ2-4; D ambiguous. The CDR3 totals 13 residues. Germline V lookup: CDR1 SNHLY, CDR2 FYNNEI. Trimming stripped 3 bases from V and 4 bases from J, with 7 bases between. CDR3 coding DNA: TGTGCCAGCAGTGAGGCAGCGAAAAACATTCAGTACTTC. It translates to CASSEAAKNIQYF.

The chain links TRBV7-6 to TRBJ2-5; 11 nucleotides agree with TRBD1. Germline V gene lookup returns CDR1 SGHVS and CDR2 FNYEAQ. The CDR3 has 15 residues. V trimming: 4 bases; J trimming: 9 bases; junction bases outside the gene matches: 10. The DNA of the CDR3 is TGTGCCAGCAGCTCGTCCGGGACAGGGGGGTGGGCCCAGTACTTC. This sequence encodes CASSSSGTGGWAQYF. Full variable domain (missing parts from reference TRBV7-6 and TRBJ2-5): GAGVSQSPRYKVTKRGQDVALRCDPISGHVSLYWYRQALGQGPEFLTYFNYEAQQDKSGLPNDRFSAERPEGSISTLTIQRTEQRDSAMYRCASSSSGTGGWAQYFGPGTRLLVL.

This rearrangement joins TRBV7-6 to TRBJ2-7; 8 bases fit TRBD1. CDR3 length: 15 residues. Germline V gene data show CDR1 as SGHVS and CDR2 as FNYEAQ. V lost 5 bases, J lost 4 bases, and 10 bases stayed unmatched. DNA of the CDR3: TGTGCCAGCAGCCGCTCCTCCCAGGGGGCTTACGAGCAGTACTTC. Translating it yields CASSRSSQGAYEQYF.

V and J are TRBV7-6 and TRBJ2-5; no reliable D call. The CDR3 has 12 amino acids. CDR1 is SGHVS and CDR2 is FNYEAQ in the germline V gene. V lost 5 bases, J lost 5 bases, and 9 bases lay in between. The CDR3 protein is CASSPNRETQYF. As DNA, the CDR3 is TGTGCCAGCAGCCCCAATCGTGAGACCCAGTACTTC.

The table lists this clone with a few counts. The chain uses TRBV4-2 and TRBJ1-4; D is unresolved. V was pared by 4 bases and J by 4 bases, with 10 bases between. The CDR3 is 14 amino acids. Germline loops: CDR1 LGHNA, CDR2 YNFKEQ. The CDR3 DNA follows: TGTGCCAGCAGCCCCGGAGGGATTAATGAAAAACTGTTTTTT. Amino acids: CASSPGGINEKLFF.

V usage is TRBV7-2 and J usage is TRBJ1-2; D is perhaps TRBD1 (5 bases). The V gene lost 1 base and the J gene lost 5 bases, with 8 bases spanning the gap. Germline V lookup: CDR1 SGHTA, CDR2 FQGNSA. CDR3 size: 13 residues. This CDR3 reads CASSLGTPYGYTF. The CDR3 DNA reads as TGTGCCAGCAGCTTAGGGACACCTTATGGCTACACCTTC.

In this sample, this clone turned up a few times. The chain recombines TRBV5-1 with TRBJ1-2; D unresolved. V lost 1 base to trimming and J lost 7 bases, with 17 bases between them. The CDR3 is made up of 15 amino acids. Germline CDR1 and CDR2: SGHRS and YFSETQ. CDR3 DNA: TGCGCCAGCAGCTTGAATGGGGATGCGGTGGGTGGCTACACCTTC. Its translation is CASSLNGDAVGGYTF.

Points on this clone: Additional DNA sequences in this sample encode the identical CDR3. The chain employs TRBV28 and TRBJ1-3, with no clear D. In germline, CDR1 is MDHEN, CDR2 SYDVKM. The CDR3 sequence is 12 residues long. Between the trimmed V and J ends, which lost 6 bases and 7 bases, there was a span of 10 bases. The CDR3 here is CASSLVGNTIYF. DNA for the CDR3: TGTGCCAGCAGCCTCGTGGGGAACACCATATATTTT.

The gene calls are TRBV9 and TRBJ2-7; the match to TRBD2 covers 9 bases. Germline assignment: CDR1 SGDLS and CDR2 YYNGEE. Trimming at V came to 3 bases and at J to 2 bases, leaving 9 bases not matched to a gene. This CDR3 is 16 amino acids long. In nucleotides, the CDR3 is TGTGCCAGCAGCGCCTTTAGCGGGAGTGGGCCCTACGAGCAGTACTTC. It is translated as CASSAFSGSGPYEQYF.

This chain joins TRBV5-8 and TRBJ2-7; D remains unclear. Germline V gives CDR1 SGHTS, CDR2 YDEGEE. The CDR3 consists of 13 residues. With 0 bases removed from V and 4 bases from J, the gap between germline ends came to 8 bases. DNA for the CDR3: TGTGCCAGCAGCTTGGCTGCACCGTACGAGCAGTACTTC. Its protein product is CASSLAAPYEQYF.

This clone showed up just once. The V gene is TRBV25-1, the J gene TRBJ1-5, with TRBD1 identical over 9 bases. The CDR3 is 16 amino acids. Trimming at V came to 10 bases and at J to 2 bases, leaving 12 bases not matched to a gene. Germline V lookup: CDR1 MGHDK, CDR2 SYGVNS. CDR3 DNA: TGTGCCAAAGAGGGACAGGGAGAAAATTGCAATCAGCCCCAGCATTTT. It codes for CAKEGQGENCNQPQHF.